This TCR beta chain was identified in a study of OX40 agonist ivuxolimab in advanced cancers. On the study more broadly: Across the patients, intravenous ivuxolimab was delivered every 2 weeks at 0.01 to 10 mg/kg. General observations from the study: More expanded clones were found, on average, in CD8+ than in CD4+ T cells.

This clone was seen once. The antigen is unknown. Autoimmune disease history or systemic immunosuppression disqualified patients. The assay was immunoSEQ multiplex PCR, and TCRdb's table has in-frame clones only and misses some. There are 57,000 or so clones in the sample; around 86% occur only once, and 1% to 1.5% lies in the top ten. Germline loops: CDR1 SGHAT, CDR2 FQNNGV. The CDR3 has 16 residues. V gave up 5 bases and J gave up 1 base; unmatched junction bases: 8. This TCR derives from an adult with an advanced solid tumor such as melanoma, head and neck, liver or kidney cancer. The chain combines TRBV11-2 with TRBJ2-3; TRBD1 aligns across 8 bases. The input for sequencing was CD4+ or CD8+ T cells sorted from blood, taken in a trial of the OX40 agonist ivuxolimab. CDR3 coding DNA: TGTGCCAGCAGCCACCCGACAGGGGTGGGCACAGATACGCAGTATTTT. Translated, it gives CASSHPTGVGTDTQYF.